This TCR beta chain was recorded in a study of blood T cell repertoires in COVID-19. Looking at the study overall: COVID-19 samples from acute and convalescent phases originated in the United States, Italy and Spain.

This clone was observed once. This CDR3 is built from 15 residues. With V trimmed by 7 bases and J by 5 bases, 12 bases remained unmatched. Germline V gives CDR1 LNHDA, CDR2 SQIVND (reference sequence). This table comes from immunoSEQ multiplex PCR, and its TCRdb copy is limited to in-frame clones, with some not included. The sample yields about 160,000 clones, under 90% seen once. The chain employs TRBV19 and TRBJ1-1; 8 nucleotides match TRBD1. This clonotype was sampled from a woman of 80 years or more with acute or convalescent COVID-19. Input material: peripheral blood. CDR3 loop: CASITPGQAGTEAFF. The CDR3 DNA is TGTGCCAGTATCACCCCGGGACAGGCTGGGACTGAAGCTTTCTTT.